The 15 T cell receptor beta chains below were found in one sample sequenced in a study of blood T cell repertoires in COVID-19. Method: immunoSEQ multiplex PCR; TCRdb's copy keeps in-frame clones and lacks some. The sample has 30,000 to 45,000 clones, roughly nine tenths seen once; the top ten hold 9.5% to 13%. Material for sequencing was peripheral blood. All receptors come from a man between 65 and 85 years old with acute or convalescent COVID-19.

The V call is TRBV12-5, the J call TRBJ2-1; 7 nucleotides match TRBD2. The CDR3 is 19 residues long. The germline CDR1 and CDR2 sequences are LGHNT and FRNRAP. Trimming at V came to 1 base and at J to 0 bases, leaving 12 bases not matched to a gene. CDR3 coding DNA: TGTGCTAGTGGTTTGGGAAGCGGGAAACCAAGGAGCTCCTACAATGAGCAGTTCTTC. Protein sequence: CASGLGSGKPRSSYNEQFF.

The chain carries TRBV7-8 and TRBJ2-1; 11 nucleotides agree with TRBD2. This CDR3 contains 15 residues. V lost 5 bases, J lost 8 bases, and 8 bases stayed unmatched. Germline V gene sequence: CDR1 SGHVS, CDR2 FQNEAQ. Here the CDR3 reads CASSGGASGRYEQFF. DNA for the CDR3: TGTGCCAGCAGCGGGGGGGCTAGCGGGAGGTATGAGCAGTTCTTC.

CDR3 protein: CASSLERRTSSEQFF. CDR3 DNA sequence: TGTGCCAGCAGCTTAGAACGGAGAACGAGCAGTGAGCAGTTCTTC. The chain employs TRBV11-2 and TRBJ2-1, with D unresolved. CDR1 is SGHAT and CDR2 is FQNNGV in the germline V gene. Trimming stripped 0 bases from V and 9 bases from J, with 15 bases between. The CDR3 runs to 15 residues.

By share, this clone counts as medium-sized (0.01 to 0.1%). V is TRBV4-3 and J is TRBJ2-3; unclear D gene. Per the germline V gene, CDR1 is LGHNA and CDR2 is YSLEER. CDR3 length: 15 amino acids. V lost 5 bases to trimming and J lost 0 bases, with 12 bases between them. CDR3 bases: TGCGCCAGCAGCTTCCACTTCCCTAGCACAGATACGCAGTATTTT. As protein: CASSFHFPSTDTQYF.

The rearrangement uses TRBV29-1 and TRBJ1-1; a possible D gene is TRBD1 (5 bases). The V and J ends lost 4 bases and 1 base respectively, with 13 bases between them. This CDR3 has 14 residues. Germline V gene lookup returns CDR1 SQVTM and CDR2 ANQGSEA. This CDR3 is CSVVGQFGNTEAFF. The CDR3 DNA reads as TGCAGCGTTGTAGGACAATTTGGGAACACTGAAGCTTTCTTT.

This chain links TRBV9 with TRBJ2-1, with 8 nucleotides matching TRBD2. CDR3 length equals 13 residues. Trimming took 2 bases from V and 12 from J; bases not matched to a gene: 7. Germline values: CDR1 SGDLS, CDR2 YYNGEE. The CDR3 is CASSVSREARQFF. Written as DNA, the CDR3 is TGTGCCAGCAGCGTCTCGCGGGAGGCCAGGCAGTTCTTC.

The rearrangement joins TRBV3-1 (or the pseudogene TRBV3-2) to TRBJ2-5; 7 positions match TRBD2. The CDR3 runs to 15 residues. Germline V gives CDR1 LGHDT, CDR2 YNNKEL (reference sequence). V trimming: 4 bases; J trimming: 6 bases; junction bases outside the gene matches: 11. Here the CDR3 DNA reads TGTGCCAGCAGCCCCCGGGGTAAGGGAGGGAAGACCCAGTACTTC. Translation gives CASSPRGKGGKTQYF.

The chain carries TRBV11-2 and TRBJ2-7, with 12 positions matching TRBD2. In germline, CDR1 is SGHAT, CDR2 FQNNGV. The junction had 17 bases not matched to a gene; V was cut back by 4 bases and J by 7 bases. The CDR3 contains 18 residues. The CDR3 DNA follows: TGTGCCAGCAGCTCCTGGGCGGGAGCTAGCGGGAGGGCGGGTGAGCAGTACTTC. This translates into CASSSWAGASGRAGEQYF.

This clone has only one observation. This chain joins TRBV5-8 and TRBJ2-1, with D hard to call. Per the germline V gene, CDR1 is SGHTS and CDR2 is YDEGEE. The V gene lost 3 bases and the J gene lost 3 bases, with 7 bases spanning the gap. The CDR3 runs to 13 residues. For the CDR3, the DNA is TGTGCCAGCAGCTCCTACCTCTACAATGAGCAGTTCTTC. Protein: CASSSYLYNEQFF. The full variable domain, rest sourced from reference TRBV5-8 and TRBJ2-1, is EAGVTQSPTHLIKTRGQQATLRCSPISGHTSVYWYQQALGLGLQFLLWYDEGEERNRGNFPPRFSGRQFPNYSSELNVNALELEDSALYLCASSSYLYNEQFFGPGTRLTVL.

The chain's CDR3 is CASSRDKNTEAFF. CDR3 coding DNA: TGTGCCAGCTCAAGGGACAAGAACACTGAAGCTTTCTTT. V and J are TRBV18 and TRBJ1-1; D is possibly TRBD1 (6 bases). CDR3 size: 13 residues. Germline V gene sequence: CDR1 KGHSH, CDR2 LQKENI. Between the trimmed V and J ends, which lost 5 bases and 1 base, there was a span of 8 bases.

The chain links TRBV2 to TRBJ1-4, with TRBD1 as a possible D gene (6 bases). Germline V gives CDR1 SNHLY, CDR2 FYNNEI. The CDR3 totals 13 residues. V was cut by 7 bases and J by 8 bases, with 14 bases left in between. The CDR3 DNA is TGTGCCAGCAACGCAGGGGCAGGAGAAAAACTGTTTTTT. It yields the protein CASNAGAGEKLFF.

This sequence joins TRBV2 and TRBJ1-6; D unclear. Germline V CDR1 and CDR2: SNHLY, FYNNEI. The CDR3 runs 14 residues. V lost 11 bases, J lost 0 bases, and 11 bases lay in between. The CDR3 region is CAGGESSYNSPLHF. In nucleotides, the CDR3 is TGTGCCGGTGGGGAGAGCTCCTATAATTCACCCCTCCACTTT.

The V gene is TRBV29-1, the J gene TRBJ1-3; D perhaps matches TRBD1 (6 bases). Germline lookup yields CDR1 SQVTM and CDR2 ANQGSEA. The CDR3 is 14 residues long. The germline V and J ends were trimmed by 4 bases and 0 bases, with 10 bases remaining between them. The DNA of the CDR3 is TGCAGCGTTGCCCGGACAGACTCTGGAAACACCATATATTTT. This codes for CSVARTDSGNTIYF.

This clone has a single count. The chain's CDR3 is CASSIVLASTDTQYF. The CDR3 DNA is TGTGCCAGTAGTATAGTACTAGCGTCTACAGATACGCAGTATTTT. The genes are TRBV19 and TRBJ2-3; 7 positions match TRBD2. From germline, CDR1 is LNHDA and CDR2 SQIVND (reference sequence). Unmatched junction bases numbered 4, after V lost 1 base and J lost 3 bases. The CDR3 is 15 residues long.

The chain combines TRBV10-3 with TRBJ2-7; TRBD1 agrees at 11 bases. CDR3 size: 12 residues. In germline, CDR1 is ENHRY, CDR2 SYGVKD. With 10 bases clipped from V and 4 bases from J, the junction kept 3 bases outside the gene matches. As DNA, the CDR3 is TGTGCCACGGGACAGGGGGGTTACGAGCAGTACTTC. Its protein product is CATGQGGYEQYF.